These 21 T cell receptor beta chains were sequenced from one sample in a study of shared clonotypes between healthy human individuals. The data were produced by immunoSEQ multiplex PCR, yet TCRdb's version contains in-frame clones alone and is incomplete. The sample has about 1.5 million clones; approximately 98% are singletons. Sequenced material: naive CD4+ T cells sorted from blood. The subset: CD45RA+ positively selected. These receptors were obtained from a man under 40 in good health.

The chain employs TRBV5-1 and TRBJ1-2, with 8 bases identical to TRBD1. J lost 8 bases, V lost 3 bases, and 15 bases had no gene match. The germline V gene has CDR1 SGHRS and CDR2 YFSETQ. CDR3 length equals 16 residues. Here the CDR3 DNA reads TGCGCCAGCAGCTCCGTCCCTCAGGGGGCAGTAGCCGGCTACACCTTC. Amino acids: CASSSVPQGAVAGYTF.

CDR3 sequence reads: CASKRGFVESTQYF. For the CDR3, the DNA is TGTGCCAGCAAAAGGGGTTTTGTGGAGAGTACGCAGTATTTT. The V call is TRBV28, the J call TRBJ2-3, with TRBD1 as a possible D gene (5 bases). The germline V and J ends were trimmed by 7 bases and 8 bases, with 19 bases remaining between them. The CDR3 length is 14 residues. Germline values: CDR1 MDHEN, CDR2 SYDVKM.

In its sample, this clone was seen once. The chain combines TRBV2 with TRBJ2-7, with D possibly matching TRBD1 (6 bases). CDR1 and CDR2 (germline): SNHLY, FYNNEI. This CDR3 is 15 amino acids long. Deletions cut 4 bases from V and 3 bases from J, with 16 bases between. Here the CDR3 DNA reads TGTGCCAGCAGTGCGACAGGCACTGCCATCTACGAGCAGTACTTC. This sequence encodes CASSATGTAIYEQYF.

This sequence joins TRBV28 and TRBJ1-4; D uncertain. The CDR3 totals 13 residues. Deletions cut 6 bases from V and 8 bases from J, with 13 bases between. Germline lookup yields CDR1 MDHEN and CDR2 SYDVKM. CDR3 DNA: TGTGCCAGCAGGGGCTGGGCTGGAGAAAAACTGTTTTTT. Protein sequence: CASRGWAGEKLFF.

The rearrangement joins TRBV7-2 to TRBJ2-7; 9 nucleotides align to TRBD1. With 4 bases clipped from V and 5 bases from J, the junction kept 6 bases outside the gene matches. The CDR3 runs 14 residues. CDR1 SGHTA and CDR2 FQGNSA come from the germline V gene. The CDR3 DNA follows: TGTGCCAGCAGCTCAGCATACAGGGGGCACGAGCAGTACTTC. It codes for CASSSAYRGHEQYF.

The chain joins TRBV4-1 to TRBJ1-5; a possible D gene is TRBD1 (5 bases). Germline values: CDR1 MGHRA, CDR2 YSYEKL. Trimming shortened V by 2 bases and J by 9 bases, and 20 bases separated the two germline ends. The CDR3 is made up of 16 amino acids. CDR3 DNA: TGCGCCAGCAGCCAAACTAGGGCAGCCGCAGGGAGGCCCCAGCATTTT. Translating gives CASSQTRAAAGRPQHF.

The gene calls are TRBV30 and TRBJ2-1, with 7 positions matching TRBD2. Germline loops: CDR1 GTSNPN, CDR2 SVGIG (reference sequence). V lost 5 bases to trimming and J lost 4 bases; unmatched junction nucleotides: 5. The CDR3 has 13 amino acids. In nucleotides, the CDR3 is TGTGCCTGGGCTAGCGGCACATACAATGAGCAGTTCTTC. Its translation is CAWASGTYNEQFF.

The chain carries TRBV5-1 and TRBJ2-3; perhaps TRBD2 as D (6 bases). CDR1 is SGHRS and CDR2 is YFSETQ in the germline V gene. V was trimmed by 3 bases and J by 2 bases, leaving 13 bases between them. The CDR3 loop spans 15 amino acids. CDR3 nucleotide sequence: TGCGCCAGCAGCTCGCTAGCGATCAACACAGATACGCAGTATTTT. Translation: CASSSLAINTDTQYF.

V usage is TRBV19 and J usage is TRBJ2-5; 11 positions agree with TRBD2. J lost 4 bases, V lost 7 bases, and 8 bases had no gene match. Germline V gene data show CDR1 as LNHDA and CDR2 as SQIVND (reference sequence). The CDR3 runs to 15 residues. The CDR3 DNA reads TGTGCCAGTACCTTAGCGGGAGGGCCAGGAGAGACCCAGTACTTC. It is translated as CASTLAGGPGETQYF.

The CDR3 DNA is TGTGCCAGCAGCTTATACGAGTACGCCTTGTCGGAGCAGTACTTC. It yields the protein CASSLYEYALSEQYF. The genes are TRBV7-6 and TRBJ2-7; D gene ambiguous. CDR1 is SGHVS, CDR2 FNYEAQ, per germline. The CDR3 consists of 15 residues. Trimming shortened V by 2 bases and J by 7 bases, and 18 bases separated the two germline ends.

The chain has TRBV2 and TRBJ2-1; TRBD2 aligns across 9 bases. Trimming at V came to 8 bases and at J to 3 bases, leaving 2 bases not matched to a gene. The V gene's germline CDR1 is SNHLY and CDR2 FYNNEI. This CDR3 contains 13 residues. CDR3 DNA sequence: TGTGCCAGCCTACTAGCGGGCTACAATGAGCAGTTCTTC. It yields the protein CASLLAGYNEQFF.

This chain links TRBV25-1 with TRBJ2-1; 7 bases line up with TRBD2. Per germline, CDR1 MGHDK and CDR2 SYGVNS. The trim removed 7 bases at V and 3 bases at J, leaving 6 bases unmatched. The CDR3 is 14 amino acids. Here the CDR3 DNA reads TGTGCCAGCAACACGGCTAGCGGCTACAATGAGCAGTTCTTC. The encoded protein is CASNTASGYNEQFF.

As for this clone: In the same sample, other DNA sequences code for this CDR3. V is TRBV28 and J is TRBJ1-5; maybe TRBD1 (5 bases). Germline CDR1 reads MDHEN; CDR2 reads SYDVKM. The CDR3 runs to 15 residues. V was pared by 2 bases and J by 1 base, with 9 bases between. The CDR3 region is CASSLGGGSNQPQHF. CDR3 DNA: TGTGCCAGCAGTTTAGGGGGAGGAAGCAATCAGCCCCAGCATTTT.

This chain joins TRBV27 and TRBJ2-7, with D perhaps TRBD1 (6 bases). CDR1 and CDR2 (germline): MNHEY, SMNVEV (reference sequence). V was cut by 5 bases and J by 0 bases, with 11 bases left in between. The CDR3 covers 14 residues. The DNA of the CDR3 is TGTGCCAGCAGTAAACAGGGTCTCTCCTACGAGCAGTACTTC. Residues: CASSKQGLSYEQYF.

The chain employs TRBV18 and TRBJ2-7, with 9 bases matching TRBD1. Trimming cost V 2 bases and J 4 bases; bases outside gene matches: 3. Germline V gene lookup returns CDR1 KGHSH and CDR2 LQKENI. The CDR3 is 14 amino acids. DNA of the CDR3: TGTGCCAGCTCACCAAATGGACAGGGGTACGAGCAGTACTTC. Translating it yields CASSPNGQGYEQYF.

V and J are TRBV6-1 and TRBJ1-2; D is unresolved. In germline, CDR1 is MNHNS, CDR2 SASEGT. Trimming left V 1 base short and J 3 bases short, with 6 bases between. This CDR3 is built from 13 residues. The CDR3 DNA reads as TGTGCCAGCAGTGAAGAACGGTACTATGGCTACACCTTC. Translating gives CASSEERYYGYTF.

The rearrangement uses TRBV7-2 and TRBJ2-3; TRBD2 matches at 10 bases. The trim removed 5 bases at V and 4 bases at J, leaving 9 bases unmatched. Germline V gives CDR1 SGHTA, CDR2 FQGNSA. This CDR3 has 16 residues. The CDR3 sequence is CASSTLAGVLPDTQYF. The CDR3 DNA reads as TGTGCCAGCAGCACCCTAGCGGGAGTCCTGCCAGATACGCAGTATTTT. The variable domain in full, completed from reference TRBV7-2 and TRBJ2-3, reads GAGVSQSPSNKVTEKGKDVELRCDPISGHTALYWYRQSLGQGLEFLIYFQGNSAPDKSGLPSDRFSAERTGGSVSTLTIQRTQQEDSAVYLCASSTLAGVLPDTQYFGPGTRLTVL.

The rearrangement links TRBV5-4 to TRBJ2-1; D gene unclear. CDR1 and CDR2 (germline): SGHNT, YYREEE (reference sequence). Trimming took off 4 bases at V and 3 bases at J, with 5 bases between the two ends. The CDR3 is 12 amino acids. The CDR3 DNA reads TGTGCCAGCAGCGTAAGCTACAATGAGCAGTTCTTC. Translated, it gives CASSVSYNEQFF.

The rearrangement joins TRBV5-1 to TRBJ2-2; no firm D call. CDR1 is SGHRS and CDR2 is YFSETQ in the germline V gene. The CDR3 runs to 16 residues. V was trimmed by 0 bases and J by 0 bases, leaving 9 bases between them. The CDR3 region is CASSLVGFANTGELFF. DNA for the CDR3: TGCGCCAGCAGCTTGGTCGGGTTCGCGAACACCGGGGAGCTGTTTTTT.

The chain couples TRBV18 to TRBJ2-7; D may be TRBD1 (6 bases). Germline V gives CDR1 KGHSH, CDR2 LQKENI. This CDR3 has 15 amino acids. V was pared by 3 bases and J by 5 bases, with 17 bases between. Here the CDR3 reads CASSPIRDRMNEQYF. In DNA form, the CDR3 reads TGTGCCAGCTCACCGATCAGAGACAGGATGAACGAGCAGTACTTC.

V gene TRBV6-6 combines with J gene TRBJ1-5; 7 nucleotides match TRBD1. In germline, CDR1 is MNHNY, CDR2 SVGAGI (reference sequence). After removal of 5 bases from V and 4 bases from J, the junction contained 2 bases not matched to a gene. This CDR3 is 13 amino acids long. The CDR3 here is CASSPTGNQPQHF. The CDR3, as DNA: TGTGCCAGCAGTCCGACAGGGAATCAGCCCCAGCATTTT.